This TCR beta chain was documented in a study of T-cell reconstitution after alpha-beta-depleted transplantation in children (dated by TCRdb to the mid-2010s). Some background on the complete study: Using TCR repertoire profiling, the study quantitatively followed how T-cell immune reconstitution unfolded in children after TCRalphabeta/CD19-depleted allogeneic hematopoietic cell transplantation.

The table lists this clonotype with a few counts. The specificity of this receptor is unknown. No per-base quality is available; no much larger clone lies one base away. Preparation of the library involved PCR. Sequenced on an Illumina HiSeq 2500. TCR library preparation used molecular barcoding, with unique molecular identifiers applied to normalize quantification of the TCRbeta repertoire. TCRdb ran its own pipeline on the public reads, namely fastp trimming at Q25 and MiXCR clone calling, and kept in-frame beta chains. Identical CDR3 proteins give one entry, which carries the most common genes and DNA. The table for this sample lists 450,000 to 600,000 distinct CDR3 sequences; around 16% of them were counted only once. The ten top clones hold approximately 3% of the sample. Based on the germline V gene, the CDR1 and CDR2 sequences are SGDLS and YYNGEE. There are 14 amino acids in the CDR3, from cysteine to phenylalanine inclusive. The DNA shown is the 42-base CDR3, in frame from base 1. At the junction V is shortened by 3 bases and J by 8 bases; bases outside the gene matches: 9.

This clonotype was obtained from a human donor who donated a stem cell graft to a child with acute lymphoblastic leukemia. This specimen was PBMCs from the stem cell graft donor, taken from the stem cell graft. The chain is made from TRBV9 and TRBJ1-2, with TRBD1 identical over 8 junction bases. For the CDR3, the sequence is CASSAIGQGSGYTF. The DNA sequence is as follows: TGTGCCAGCAGCGCCATCGGACAGGGAAGCGGCTACACCTTC.